Described below is a single TCR beta chain sequence and its context. The donors belonged to the approximately 110-subject validation cohort, separate from the approximately 670-subject first cohort. The sample comes from a study of cytomegalovirus exposure and HLA in healthy donors. There are 13 residues in the CDR3. CDR1 is GTSNPN, CDR2 SVGIG, per germline (reference sequence). V lost 0 bases to trimming and J lost 4 bases, with 9 bases between them. Produced via immunoSEQ multiplex PCR; TCRdb's table is partial and in-frame only. Of under 300,000 clones listed, about 90% are singletons. This sequence originates from a woman in her twenties or thirties in good health and CMV-seropositive. The sequencing sample was made of PBMCs. This chain joins TRBV30 and TRBJ1-2; D gene ambiguous. In DNA form, the CDR3 reads TGTGCCTGGAGTGTTTCGACACGCTATGGCTACACCTTC. Amino acid sequence: CAWSVSTRYGYTF.